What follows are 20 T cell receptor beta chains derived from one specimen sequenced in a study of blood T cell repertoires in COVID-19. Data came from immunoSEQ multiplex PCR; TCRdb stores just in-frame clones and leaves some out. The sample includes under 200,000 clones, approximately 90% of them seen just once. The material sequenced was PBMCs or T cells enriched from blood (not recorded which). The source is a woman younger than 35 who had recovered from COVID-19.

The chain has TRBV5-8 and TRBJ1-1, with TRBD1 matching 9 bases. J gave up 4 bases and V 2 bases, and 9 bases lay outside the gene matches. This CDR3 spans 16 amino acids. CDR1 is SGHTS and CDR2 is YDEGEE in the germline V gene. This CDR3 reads CASSLGTGLVGTEAFF. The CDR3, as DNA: TGTGCCAGCAGCTTAGGGACAGGGCTCGTGGGCACTGAAGCTTTCTTT.

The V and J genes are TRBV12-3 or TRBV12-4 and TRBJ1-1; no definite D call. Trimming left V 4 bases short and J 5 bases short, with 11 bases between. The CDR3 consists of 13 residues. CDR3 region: CASSSTGGTEAFF. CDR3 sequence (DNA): TGTGCCAGCAGTTCCACGGGTGGGACTGAAGCTTTCTTT.

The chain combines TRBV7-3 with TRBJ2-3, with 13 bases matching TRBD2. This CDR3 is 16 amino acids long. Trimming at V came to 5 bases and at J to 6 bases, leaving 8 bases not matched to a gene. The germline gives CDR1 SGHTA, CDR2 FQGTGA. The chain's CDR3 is CASSLGLAGVGDTQYF. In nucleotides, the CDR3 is TGTGCCAGCAGCCTCGGACTAGCGGGGGTTGGCGATACGCAGTATTTT.

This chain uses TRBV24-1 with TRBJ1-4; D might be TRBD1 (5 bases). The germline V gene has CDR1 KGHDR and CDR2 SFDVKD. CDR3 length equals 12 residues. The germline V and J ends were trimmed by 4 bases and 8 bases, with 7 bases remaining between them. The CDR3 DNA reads TGTGCCACCAGTGAGGCAGGGGAAAAACTGTTTTTT. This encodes CATSEAGEKLFF.

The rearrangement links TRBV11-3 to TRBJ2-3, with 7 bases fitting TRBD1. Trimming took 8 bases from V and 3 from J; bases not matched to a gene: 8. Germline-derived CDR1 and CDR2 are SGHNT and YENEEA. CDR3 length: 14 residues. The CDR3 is CASSRGLATDTQYF. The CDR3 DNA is TGTGCCAGCTCAAGGGGGCTTGCGACAGATACGCAGTATTTT.

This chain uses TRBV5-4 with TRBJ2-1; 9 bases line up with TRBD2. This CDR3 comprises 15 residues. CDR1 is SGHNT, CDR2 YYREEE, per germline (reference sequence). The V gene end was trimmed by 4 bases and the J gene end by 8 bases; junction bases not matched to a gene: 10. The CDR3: CASSRPGLAGDEQFF. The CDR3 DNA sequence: TGTGCCAGCAGCCGGCCGGGACTAGCTGGGGATGAGCAGTTCTTC.

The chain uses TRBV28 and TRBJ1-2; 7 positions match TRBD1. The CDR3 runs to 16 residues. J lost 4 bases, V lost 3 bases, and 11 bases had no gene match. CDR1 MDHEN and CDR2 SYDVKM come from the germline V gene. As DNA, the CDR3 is TGTGCCAGCAGTTTGGGATTAGGACAGGCAGGCTATGGCTACACCTTC. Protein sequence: CASSLGLGQAGYGYTF.

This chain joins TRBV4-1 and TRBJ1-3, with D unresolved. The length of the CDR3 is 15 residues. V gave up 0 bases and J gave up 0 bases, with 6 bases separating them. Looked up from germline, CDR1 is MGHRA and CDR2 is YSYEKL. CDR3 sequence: CASSQDSLSGNTIYF. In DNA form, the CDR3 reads TGCGCCAGCAGCCAAGACAGTCTCTCTGGAAACACCATATATTTT.

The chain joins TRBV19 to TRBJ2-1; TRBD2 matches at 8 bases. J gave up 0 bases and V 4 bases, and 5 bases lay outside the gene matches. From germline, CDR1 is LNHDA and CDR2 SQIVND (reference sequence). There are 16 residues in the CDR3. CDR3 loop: CASSRVAGPSYNEQFF. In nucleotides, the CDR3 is TGTGCCAGTAGTAGGGTAGCGGGGCCCTCCTACAATGAGCAGTTCTTC.

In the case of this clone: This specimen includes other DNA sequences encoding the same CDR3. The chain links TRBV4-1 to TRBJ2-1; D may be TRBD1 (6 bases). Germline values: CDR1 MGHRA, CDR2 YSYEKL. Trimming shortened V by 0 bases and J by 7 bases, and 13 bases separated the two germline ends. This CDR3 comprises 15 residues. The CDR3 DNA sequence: TGCGCCAGCAGCCAAGATTTGGGGGCGAGGAATGAGCAGTTCTTC. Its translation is CASSQDLGARNEQFF.

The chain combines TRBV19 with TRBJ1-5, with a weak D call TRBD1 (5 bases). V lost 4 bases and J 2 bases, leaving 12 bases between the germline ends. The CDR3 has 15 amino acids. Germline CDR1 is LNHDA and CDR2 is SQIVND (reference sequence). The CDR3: CASSTGGGGNQPQHF. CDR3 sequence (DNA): TGTGCCAGTAGTACGGGGGGAGGCGGCAATCAGCCCCAGCATTTT.

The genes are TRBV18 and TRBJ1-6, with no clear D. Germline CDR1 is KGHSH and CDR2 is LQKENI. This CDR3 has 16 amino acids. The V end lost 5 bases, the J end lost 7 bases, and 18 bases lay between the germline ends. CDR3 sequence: CASSIRRDINNSPLHF. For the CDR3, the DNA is TGTGCCAGCTCAATACGGAGGGATATCAACAATTCACCCCTCCACTTT. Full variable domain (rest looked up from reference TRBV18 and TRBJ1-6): NAGVMQNPRHLVRRRGQEARLRCSPMKGHSHVYWYRQLPEEGLKFMVYLQKENIIDESGMPKERFSAEFPKEGPSILRIQQVVRGDSAAYFCASSIRRDINNSPLHFGNGTRLTVT.

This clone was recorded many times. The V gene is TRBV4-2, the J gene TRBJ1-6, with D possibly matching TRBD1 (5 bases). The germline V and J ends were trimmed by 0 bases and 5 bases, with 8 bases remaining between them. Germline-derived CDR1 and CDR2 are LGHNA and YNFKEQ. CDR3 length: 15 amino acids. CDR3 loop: CASSQDRGDNSPLHF. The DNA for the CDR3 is TGTGCCAGCAGCCAAGATCGGGGGGATAATTCACCCCTCCACTTT.

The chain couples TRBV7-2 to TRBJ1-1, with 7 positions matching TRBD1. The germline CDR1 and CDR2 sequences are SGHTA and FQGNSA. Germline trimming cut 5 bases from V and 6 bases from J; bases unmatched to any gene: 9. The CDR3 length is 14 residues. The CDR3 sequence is CASSTLTGVSEAFF. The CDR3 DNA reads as TGTGCCAGCAGCACCCTCACAGGGGTCTCTGAAGCTTTCTTT.

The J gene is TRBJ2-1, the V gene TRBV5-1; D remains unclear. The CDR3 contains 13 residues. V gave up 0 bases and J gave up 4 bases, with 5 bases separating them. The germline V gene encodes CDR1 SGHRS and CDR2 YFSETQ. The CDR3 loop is CASSLVSYNEQFF. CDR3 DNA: TGCGCCAGCAGCTTGGTGTCATACAATGAGCAGTTCTTC.

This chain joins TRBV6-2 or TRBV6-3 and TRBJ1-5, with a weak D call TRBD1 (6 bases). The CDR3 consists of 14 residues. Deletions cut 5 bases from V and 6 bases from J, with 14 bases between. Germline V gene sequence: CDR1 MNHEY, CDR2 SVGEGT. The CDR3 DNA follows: TGTGCCAGCAGTCGGGCGGGGGCAGGTCAGCCCCAGCATTTT. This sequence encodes CASSRAGAGQPQHF.

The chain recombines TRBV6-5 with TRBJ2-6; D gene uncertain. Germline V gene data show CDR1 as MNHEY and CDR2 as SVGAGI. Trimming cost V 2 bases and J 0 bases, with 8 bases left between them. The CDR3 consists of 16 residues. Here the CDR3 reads CASSYLAGSGANVLTF. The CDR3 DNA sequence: TGTGCCAGCAGTTACCTCGCAGGCTCTGGGGCCAACGTCCTGACTTTC.

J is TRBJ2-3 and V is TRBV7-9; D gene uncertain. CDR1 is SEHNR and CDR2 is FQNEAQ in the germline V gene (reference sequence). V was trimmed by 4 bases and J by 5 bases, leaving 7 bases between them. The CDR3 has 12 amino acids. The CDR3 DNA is TGTGCCAGCAGCTCGCGACTAGATACGCAGTATTTT. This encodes CASSSRLDTQYF. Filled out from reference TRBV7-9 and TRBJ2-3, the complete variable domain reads DTGVSQNPRHKITKRGQNVTFRCDPISEHNRLYWYRQTLGQGPEFLTYFQNEAQLEKSRLLSDRFSAERPKGSFSTLEIQRTEQGDSAMYLCASSSRLDTQYFGPGTRLTVL.

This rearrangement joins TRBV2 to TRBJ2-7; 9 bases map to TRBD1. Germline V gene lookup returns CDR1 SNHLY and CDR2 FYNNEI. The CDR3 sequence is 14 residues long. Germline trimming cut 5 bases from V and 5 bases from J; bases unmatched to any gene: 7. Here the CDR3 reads CASSPGTGFDEQYF. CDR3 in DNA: TGTGCCAGCAGTCCGGGGACAGGGTTTGACGAGCAGTACTTC. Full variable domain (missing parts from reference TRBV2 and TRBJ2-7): EPEVTQTPSHQVTQMGQEVILRCVPISNHLYFYWYRQILGQKVEFLVSFYNNEISEKSEIFDDQFSVERPDGSNFTLKIRSTKLEDSAMYFCASSPGTGFDEQYFGPGTRLTVT.

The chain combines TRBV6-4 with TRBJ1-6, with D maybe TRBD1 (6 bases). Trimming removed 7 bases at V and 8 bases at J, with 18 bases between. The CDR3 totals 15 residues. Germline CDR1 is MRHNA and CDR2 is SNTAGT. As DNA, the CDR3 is TGTGCCAGCACCGACGGGGGGCGCAGAGATTCACCCCTCCACTTT. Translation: CASTDGGRRDSPLHF.